Listed here are 32 T cell receptor beta chains from one sample, sequenced in a study of T cells in Graves' hyperthyroidism and ophthalmopathy. It was RNA transcripts that yielded the amplified TCR beta CDR3 regions. The HTBI primer set was used in a first-round RT-PCR of the TCR CDR3. TCRdb analysed the multiplex PCR reads with MiXCR anew, one entry per CDR3 protein. The sample shows about 610,000 distinct CDR3 sequences, around 15% of them seen only once. The sequencing sample was made of blood. These receptors were collected from a woman aged 40 to 50 with Graves' ophthalmopathy.

This clonotype has a count of ten or more. The V and J genes are TRBV6-1 and TRBJ2-7; 11 nucleotides line up with TRBD1. CDR3 length: 14 amino acids. Germline CDR1 reads MNHNS; CDR2 reads SASEGT. The V gene end was trimmed by 4 bases and the J gene end by 3 bases; junction bases not matched to a gene: 2. The CDR3 here is CASSGTGGIYEQYF. In DNA, the CDR3 is TGTGCCAGCAGTGGGACAGGGGGCATCTACGAGCAGTACTTC.

This clonotype was recorded at least ten times. The CDR3 sequence is CASTRSGSYEQYF. Written as DNA, the CDR3 is TGTGCCAGCACCCGCTCCGGCTCTTACGAGCAGTACTTC. The V gene is TRBV6-1, the J gene TRBJ2-7; D is uncertain. The length of the CDR3 is 13 residues. Germline V lookup: CDR1 MNHNS, CDR2 SASEGT. Trimming stripped 7 bases from V and 4 bases from J, with 14 bases between.

This clonotype was seen only a few times. J is TRBJ1-2 and V is TRBV5-1; 10 bases match TRBD1. This CDR3 spans 13 amino acids. J lost 8 bases, V lost 3 bases, and 4 bases had no gene match. CDR1 and CDR2 (germline): SGHRS, YFSETQ. The CDR3 bases are TGCGCCAGCAGCTCCGGGACAGGGGAAGGCTACACCTTC. It encodes CASSSGTGEGYTF.

This clonotype was recorded at least ten times. The chain uses TRBV19 and TRBJ2-7; 8 positions agree with TRBD2. Germline lookup yields CDR1 LNHDA and CDR2 SQIVND (reference sequence). The CDR3 totals 14 residues. Germline trimming cut 11 bases from V and 3 bases from J; bases unmatched to any gene: 12. CDR3 amino acids: CARKMTSAYYEQYF. CDR3 in DNA: TGTGCCCGTAAGATGACTAGCGCCTACTACGAGCAGTACTTC.

In this sample, this clonotype turned up many times. This chain uses TRBV15 with TRBJ1-5; D remains unclear. CDR1 LNHNV and CDR2 YYDKDF come from the germline V gene (reference sequence). This CDR3 is 13 amino acids long. The germline V and J ends were trimmed by 4 bases and 3 bases, with 7 bases remaining between them. The CDR3 coding sequence is TGTGCCACCAGCAATATCCTCAATCAGCCCCAGCATTTT. It translates to CATSNILNQPQHF.

The CDR3 region is CAWSTRAYTEAFF. The CDR3 nucleotides read TGTGCCTGGAGTACACGCGCTTACACTGAAGCTTTCTTT. This chain uses TRBV30 with TRBJ1-1; D call uncertain. The V gene's germline CDR1 is GTSNPN and CDR2 SVGIG (reference sequence). The CDR3 is 13 residues long. Trimming took 2 bases from V and 3 from J, leaving 10 bases between them.

The table lists this clonotype with many counts. The chain couples TRBV2 to TRBJ2-7, with a possible D match to TRBD2 (6 bases). The CDR3 has 15 residues. V gave up 8 bases and J gave up 5 bases, with 22 bases separating them. Germline V gene lookup returns CDR1 SNHLY and CDR2 FYNNEI. This CDR3 reads CASGDRDSLSNEQYF. In DNA form, the CDR3 reads TGTGCCAGCGGAGACCGGGACTCCCTTTCGAACGAGCAGTACTTC.

V and J are TRBV7-2 and TRBJ2-7; 10 bases match TRBD1. The CDR3 loop spans 15 amino acids. V lost 0 bases to trimming and J lost 5 bases; unmatched junction nucleotides: 4. Germline V lookup: CDR1 SGHTA, CDR2 FQGNSA. CDR3 nucleotides: TGTGCCAGCAGCTTAGCGGGACAGGGGTTCAACGAGCAGTACTTC. This translates into CASSLAGQGFNEQYF.

This clonotype was detected ten times or more. This sequence joins TRBV28 and TRBJ1-6; D not certain. V was pared by 3 bases and J by 6 bases, with 15 bases between. The CDR3 runs to 16 residues. Germline lookup yields CDR1 MDHEN and CDR2 SYDVKM. CDR3 amino acids: CASSFNPPMGNSPLHF. For the CDR3, the DNA is TGTGCCAGCAGTTTTAACCCTCCCATGGGTAATTCACCCCTCCACTTT.

A note on this clonotype: The junction departs from the called germline gene at one end, perhaps through a read error. The chain joins TRBV24-1 to TRBJ2-5; 8 bases fit TRBD1. This CDR3 is 14 amino acids long. Germline CDR1 KGHDR, CDR2 SFDVKD. The CDR3 nucleotides are TGCGCCACCAGTGATCGGACAGGGCAAGAGACCCAGCACTTC. It translates to CATSDRTGQETQHF.

This clonotype was counted only a few times. This chain connects TRBV12-3 or TRBV12-4 to TRBJ1-5; the match to TRBD1 covers 7 bases. With V trimmed by 3 bases and J by 4 bases, 9 bases remained unmatched. The CDR3 is made up of 16 amino acids. The CDR3 here is CASSFPPRGGNQPQHF. The CDR3, as DNA: TGTGCCAGCAGTTTTCCCCCCAGGGGGGGGAATCAGCCCCAGCATTTT.

The rearrangement joins TRBV11-2 to TRBJ2-7, with D perhaps being TRBD1 or TRBD2 (6 bases each). The CDR3 has 16 amino acids. V was pared by 5 bases and J by 1 base, with 18 bases between. Germline CDR1 is SGHAT and CDR2 is FQNNGV. CDR3: CASSPGAAGDSYEQYF. The CDR3 region has the DNA TGTGCCAGCAGCCCGGGGGCCGCGGGCGATTCCTACGAGCAGTACTTC.

This clonotype was counted ten times or more. Mismatch with germline at one junction end may stem from a read error. V gene TRBV5-1 combines with J gene TRBJ1-2; TRBD1 might be the D (6 bases). The CDR3 consists of 14 residues. CDR1 is SGHRS, CDR2 YFSETQ, per germline. CDR3 amino acids: CTSSLDVGGYGYTF. DNA for the CDR3: TGCACCAGCAGCTTGGATGTGGGGGGCTACGGCTACACCTTC. Full variable domain (missing parts from reference TRBV5-1 and TRBJ1-2): KAGVTQTPRYLIKTRGQQVTLSCSPISGHRSVSWYQQTPGQGLQFLFEYFSETQRNKGNFPGRFSGRQFSNSRSEMNVSTLELGDSALYLCTSSLDVGGYGYTFGSGTRLTVV.

This clonotype was seen many times. The CDR3 loop reads CASSPGQGGTYEQYF. DNA for the CDR3: TGTGCCAGCAGTCCGGGACAGGGGGGGACCTACGAGCAGTACTTC. The V and J genes are TRBV28 and TRBJ2-7, with TRBD1 identical over 11 bases. CDR1 MDHEN and CDR2 SYDVKM come from the germline V gene. The CDR3 covers 15 residues. V trimming: 5 bases; J trimming: 2 bases; junction bases outside the gene matches: 5.

V is TRBV28 and J is TRBJ2-7, with D perhaps TRBD2 (6 bases). In germline, CDR1 is MDHEN, CDR2 SYDVKM. The V gene lost 4 bases and the J gene lost 3 bases, with 31 bases spanning the gap. CDR3 length equals 20 residues. CDR3 sequence reads: CASSSPERETFLLNFYEQYF. Written as DNA, the CDR3 is TGTGCCAGCAGTTCCCCCGAACGGGAGACCTTCCTCCTAAATTTCTACGAGCAGTACTTC.

This chain uses TRBV14 with TRBJ2-7; TRBD2 matches 12 bases. The trim removed 4 bases at V and 6 bases at J, leaving 7 bases unmatched. This CDR3 is 15 amino acids long. The germline CDR1 and CDR2 sequences are SGHDN and FVKESK. This CDR3 reads CASSRGLAGSSEQYF. The CDR3 nucleotides are TGTGCCAGCAGCCGCGGACTAGCGGGATCTAGCGAGCAGTACTTC.

This clonotype has at least ten counts. The chain employs TRBV20-1 and TRBJ2-7; D may be TRBD1 (6 bases). Germline CDR1 is DFQATT and CDR2 is SNEGSKA (reference sequence). V dropped 2 bases and J dropped 0 bases, with 23 bases sitting between them. The CDR3 totals 18 residues. The CDR3 nucleotides read TGCAGTGCTAGATCACCTTTTCAACAGGGTCTTCTCTCCTACGAGCAGTACTTC. Protein product: CSARSPFQQGLLSYEQYF.

The chain carries TRBV4-3 and TRBJ2-2, with TRBD2 identical over 11 bases. CDR3 length equals 18 residues. Germline CDR1 LGHNA, CDR2 YSLEER. V dropped 1 base and J dropped 5; count of bases not matched to a gene: 9. The CDR3 here is CASSQGLSGRAGTGELFF. The CDR3 DNA sequence: TGCGCCAGCAGCCAAGGCCTTAGCGGGAGGGCCGGAACCGGGGAGCTGTTTTTT.

This clonotype was seen a few times. The gene calls are TRBV12-3 or TRBV12-4 and TRBJ2-7; D uncertain. This CDR3 comprises 15 residues. The V gene lost 6 bases and the J gene lost 0 bases, with 15 bases spanning the gap. The CDR3 sequence is CASRSEYFSSYEQYF. CDR3 coding DNA: TGTGCCAGCAGGTCGGAGTACTTTAGCTCCTACGAGCAGTACTTC.

This clonotype was detected only a few times. The chain joins TRBV28 to TRBJ2-7; TRBD2 aligns across 10 bases. Germline V gene sequence: CDR1 MDHEN, CDR2 SYDVKM. The V segment lost 4 bases and the J segment 3 bases; nucleotides outside the gene matches: 6. This CDR3 is built from 15 residues. Here the CDR3 reads CASSSPAGGLYEQYF. CDR3 DNA sequence: TGTGCCAGCAGTTCCCCAGCGGGAGGGCTCTACGAGCAGTACTTC.

This clonotype was seen a few times. The rearrangement uses TRBV29-1 and TRBJ2-7; perhaps TRBD2 as D (6 bases). Per the germline V gene, CDR1 is SQVTM and CDR2 is ANQGSEA. Trimming stripped 1 base from V and 0 bases from J, with 10 bases between. This CDR3 region has 14 residues. The CDR3 DNA is TGCAGCGTTGAAGGTCCCGGGAGCTCCTACGAGCAGTACTTC. It yields the protein CSVEGPGSSYEQYF.

The table lists this clonotype with many counts. The rearrangement uses TRBV12-3 or TRBV12-4 and TRBJ1-5, with 9 bases identical to TRBD1. V gave up 0 bases and J gave up 7 bases; unmatched junction bases: 7. This CDR3 is built from 16 residues. The CDR3 loop reads CASSLAGTGLGQPQHF. The DNA for the CDR3 is TGTGCCAGCAGTTTAGCCGGGACAGGGCTTGGACAGCCCCAGCATTTT.

This clonotype was detected many times. The J gene is TRBJ1-2, the V gene TRBV2; a weak D match, TRBD1 (5 bases). The germline V gene encodes CDR1 SNHLY and CDR2 FYNNEI. V shed 8 bases and J shed 8 bases, with 15 bases lying between them. This CDR3 spans 12 amino acids. DNA for the CDR3: TGTGCCAGCGCTCAGGGTTCAATCGGCTACACCTTC. Translated, it gives CASAQGSIGYTF.

Ten or more counts support this clonotype. The rearrangement uses TRBV29-1 and TRBJ1-1; maybe TRBD1 (5 bases). V was clipped by 7 bases and J by 3 bases, with 15 bases between them. This CDR3 is 13 amino acids long. Germline V gene sequence: CDR1 SQVTM, CDR2 ANQGSEA. CDR3 bases: TGCAGCGCCGTCCTTGCCAGGGACACTGAAGCTTTCTTT. It codes for CSAVLARDTEAFF.

This clonotype was counted ten times or more. The chain is built from TRBV27 and TRBJ2-7; 11 bases fit TRBD1. The CDR3 has 15 amino acids. V dropped 2 bases and J dropped 2; count of bases not matched to a gene: 2. CDR1 and CDR2 (germline): MNHEY, SMNVEV (reference sequence). Here the CDR3 reads CASSLTGQGAYEQYF. CDR3 DNA: TGTGCCAGCAGTTTAACGGGACAGGGGGCCTACGAGCAGTACTTC.

The table lists this clonotype with many counts. The gene calls are TRBV28 and TRBJ2-7, with D unresolved. The length of the CDR3 is 12 residues. CDR1 is MDHEN, CDR2 SYDVKM, per germline. V lost 6 bases to trimming and J lost 2 bases, with 8 bases between them. Here the CDR3 reads CASRPRTYEQYF. DNA of the CDR3: TGTGCCAGCAGACCCCGAACCTACGAGCAGTACTTC.

The chain has TRBV20-1 and TRBJ2-3; D is uncertain. Trimming left V 5 bases short and J 3 bases short, with 15 bases between. The CDR3 runs to 14 residues. The V gene's germline CDR1 is DFQATT and CDR2 SNEGSKA (reference sequence). The CDR3 DNA is TGCAGTGCTCTCAAGTTCGGAGATACAGATACGCAGTATTTT. Its translation is CSALKFGDTDTQYF.

The rearrangement links TRBV28 to TRBJ1-1, with 7 bases aligning to TRBD1. The CDR3 contains 15 residues. Germline V gene data show CDR1 as MDHEN and CDR2 as SYDVKM. The V segment lost 3 bases and the J segment 5 bases; nucleotides outside the gene matches: 9. The CDR3 loop is CASSFQDRRFTEAFF. Here the CDR3 DNA reads TGTGCCAGCAGTTTCCAGGACAGGAGGTTTACTGAAGCTTTCTTT.

This clonotype was recorded a few times. The chain links TRBV29-1 to TRBJ2-7, with D perhaps TRBD2 (6 bases). The CDR3 is 14 residues long. V was trimmed by 8 bases and J by 4 bases, leaving 21 bases between them. Germline V gene lookup returns CDR1 SQVTM and CDR2 ANQGSEA. The CDR3 protein is CSIRRDSASYEQYF. CDR3 bases: TGCAGCATCCGGAGGGACTCCGCCTCATACGAGCAGTACTTC.

The sample holds many counts of this clonotype. This chain uses TRBV12-3 or TRBV12-4 with TRBJ1-2; D remains ambiguous. The V end was cut by 3 bases, the J end by 5 bases, with 10 bases between. The CDR3 has 13 amino acids. CDR3 in DNA: TGTGCCAGCAGTTTCGAGGACGGTTATGGCTACACCTTC. Amino acids: CASSFEDGYGYTF.

This clonotype was observed at least ten times. The chain links TRBV30 to TRBJ2-5; TRBD2 matches at 10 bases. The CDR3 spans 14 residues. Germline assignment: CDR1 GTSNPN and CDR2 SVGIG (reference sequence). Trimming at V came to 4 bases and at J to 2 bases, leaving 4 bases not matched to a gene. CDR3 sequence: CAWTLAGVQETQYF. CDR3 nucleotides: TGTGCCTGGACGCTAGCGGGAGTTCAAGAGACCCAGTACTTC.

This clonotype was found once. V is TRBV7-8 and J is TRBJ1-1; the match to TRBD1 covers 7 bases. Germline V gene lookup returns CDR1 SGHVS and CDR2 FQNEAQ. The V and J ends lost 5 bases and 5 bases, in that order; junction bases with no gene match: 11. The CDR3 loop spans 15 amino acids. CDR3 sequence reads: CASSPRGQGWTEAFF. In nucleotides, the CDR3 is TGTGCCAGCAGCCCAAGGGGGCAGGGGTGGACTGAAGCTTTCTTT.